Listed below are T cell receptor beta chains from one sample, sequenced in a study of blood T cell repertoires in COVID-19. Libraries were prepared by immunoSEQ multiplex PCR; TCRdb keeps only in-frame clonotypes and omits some of them. The data contain hundreds of thousands of clones, about 90% of them singletons. The sequenced material came from PBMCs or T cells enriched from blood (not recorded which). These receptors came from a woman between 18 and 29 years old with acute COVID-19. CDR3s include the opening cysteine and the closing phenylalanine or tryptophan. Expanded clones are given a class, and other clones once, few, many or no size at all.

j_gene,abundance,v_gene,CDR3aa
TRBJ2-1,-,TRBV9,CASSVENSPNEQFF
TRBJ2-3,-,TRBV29-1,CSVRSRLAVNTQYF
TRBJ1-1,-,TRBV6-5,CASSYDSGTEAFF
TRBJ2-7,-,TRBV7-2,CASSLTSGMGEQYF
TRBJ1-4,once,TRBV27,CASRSGTGYSEKLFF
TRBJ1-1,-,TRBV28,CASSRGGEQNTEAFF
TRBJ2-5,-,TRBV15,CATSRTRPEGGTQYF
TRBJ2-1,once,TRBV15,CATSRGTGGAYNEQFF
TRBJ1-2,-,TRBV29-1,CSVRESNYGYTF
TRBJ2-7,-,TRBV5-1,CASSLRHRSDQQYF
TRBJ1-1,once,TRBV2,CASSRIPDTEAFF
TRBJ2-1,once,TRBV30,CAWSVSGLAGGFF
TRBJ1-1,-,TRBV4-1,CASSQVWDKEGAFF
TRBJ2-1,-,TRBV10-1,CATLGLAGISSYNEQFF
TRBJ2-1,-,TRBV25-1,CASSNDRGAYNEQFF
TRBJ1-3,-,TRBV19,CASTQRREGNTIYF
TRBJ1-1,once,TRBV10-3,CAIRGQGADTEAFF
TRBJ2-7,-,TRBV19,CASGMGQGGEQYF
TRBJ2-7,-,TRBV4-1,CASSPSAYSYEQYF
TRBJ2-7,-,TRBV10-3,CAISAGAATYEQYF
TRBJ2-1,-,TRBV4-3,CASSQGSGPYNEQFF
TRBJ2-1,once,TRBV7-8,CASSKGLTYYNEQFF
TRBJ1-6,once,TRBV27,CASSSGQKANSPLHF
TRBJ2-3,-,TRBV19,CASSRSAGVSDTQYF
TRBJ2-2,-,TRBV7-8,CASSFYAGGDTGELFF
TRBJ2-1,-,TRBV6-1,CASSALDRGFYNEQFF
TRBJ1-1,-,TRBV21-1,CASTEGALVTMNTEAFF
TRBJ2-7,-,TRBV28,CASSPRNLAGGPMNF
TRBJ1-2,-,TRBV28,CASSTTGRKGYGYTF
TRBJ2-1,-,TRBV2,CASSTGLVSYNEQFF
TRBJ2-1,-,TRBV20-1,CSASVFYNEQFF
TRBJ1-1,-,TRBV3-1/TRBV3-2,CASSSRNHYQIEAFF